Presented here are 22 T cell receptor beta chains from one specimen sequenced in a study of beta chain features in type 1 diabetes. No cognate antigen is known for these TCRs. Sequencing targeted expressed TCRB transcripts, as all isolated RNA had been reverse transcribed. The repertoire was sequenced with immunoSEQ multiplex PCR; TCRdb's copy has only in-frame clones and lacks some. The top ten hold about 0.01% of the sample, which has a few hundred thousand clones, 10% to 15% seen once. Study-wide findings and caveats: When Type 1 diabetes patients were examined, their TCRB CDR3s proved moderately but significantly shorter in all four CD4+ subsets.

Sequenced: naive CD4+ T cells from blood. The receptors here all came from a woman aged 18-29 years with type 1 diabetes.

This clone was detected a few times. The rearrangement links TRBV7-3 to TRBJ2-3; D may be TRBD2 (5 bases). CDR1 and CDR2 from the germline V gene are SGHTA and FQGTGA. V lost 2 bases and J lost 4, with 13 bases in between. This CDR3 comprises 15 residues. CDR3 residues: CASSLVAQDSDTQYF. CDR3 bases: TGTGCCAGCAGCTTAGTAGCGCAAGATTCAGATACGCAGTATTTT.

This clone came up a few times. The V and J genes are TRBV5-4 and TRBJ1-3; D not resolved. The CDR3 runs to 17 residues. The germline gives CDR1 SGHNT, CDR2 YYREEE (reference sequence). Trimming shortened V by 4 bases and J by 0 bases, and 17 bases separated the two germline ends. The CDR3 region has the DNA TGTGCCAGCAGCATATTGAGGACCGGGAGCTCTGGAAACACCATATATTTT. It specifies CASSILRTGSSGNTIYF.

The CDR3 DNA reads TGTGCCAGCAGTTTATCGGGGGGGCAGTGGAATGAGCAGTTCTTC. Amino acids: CASSLSGGQWNEQFF. V and J are TRBV27 and TRBJ2-1; D perhaps matches TRBD2 (7 bases). The CDR3 spans 15 residues. V was clipped by 0 bases and J by 7 bases, with 13 bases between them. From germline, CDR1 is MNHEY and CDR2 SMNVEV (reference sequence).

This sequence joins TRBV7-9 and TRBJ2-5, with D perhaps TRBD1 (5 bases). Deletions cut 5 bases from V and 1 base from J, with 11 bases between. This CDR3 spans 14 amino acids. The germline V gene has CDR1 SEHNR and CDR2 FQNEAQ (reference sequence). The CDR3 coding sequence is TGTGCCAGCAGCCCCAGGGCAGTCCAAGAGACCCAGTACTTC. This translates into CASSPRAVQETQYF.

A few counts support this clone. The chain employs TRBV7-9 and TRBJ2-4; D unclear. Germline-derived CDR1 and CDR2 are SEHNR and FQNEAQ (reference sequence). V dropped 5 bases and J dropped 0 bases, with 14 bases sitting between them. This CDR3 region has 16 residues. Here the CDR3 DNA reads TGTGCCAGCAGCCCTCAACAGTTACTAGCCAAAAACATTCAGTACTTC. The encoded protein is CASSPQQLLAKNIQYF.

Regarding this clone: One end of the junction does not line up with germline, which may come from a read error. The chain joins TRBV28 to TRBJ1-2; 9 bases fit TRBD1. This CDR3 contains 13 residues. Germline V gene data show CDR1 as MDHEN and CDR2 as SYDVKM. The CDR3 region is CASSSIAGTGCFF. CDR3 DNA sequence: TGTGCCAGCAGTTCGATTGCCGGGACAGGGTGCTTCTTC.

This clone was observed a few times. V usage is TRBV7-2 and J usage is TRBJ1-1, with D unclear. Germline assignment: CDR1 SGHTA and CDR2 FQGNSA. This CDR3 contains 15 residues. V was trimmed by 4 bases and J by 5 bases, leaving 17 bases between them. This chain's CDR3 is CASSSREGGRTEAFF. CDR3 nucleotides: TGTGCCAGCAGCTCTCGAGAGGGAGGTAGGACTGAAGCTTTCTTT. The variable domain in full, with the rest retrieved from reference TRBV7-2 and TRBJ1-1, is GAGVSQSPSNKVTEKGKDVELRCDPISGHTALYWYRQSLGQGLEFLIYFQGNSAPDKSGLPSDRFSAERTGGSVSTLTIQRTQQEDSAVYLCASSSREGGRTEAFFGQGTRLTVV.

V gene TRBV7-3 combines with J gene TRBJ2-3; the D is unclear. Germline values: CDR1 SGHTA, CDR2 FQGTGA. The germline V and J ends were trimmed by 4 bases and 0 bases, with 11 bases remaining between them. The CDR3 runs to 15 residues. CDR3: CASSSQNGSTDTQYF. In DNA, the CDR3 is TGTGCCAGCAGCTCACAGAATGGGAGCACAGATACGCAGTATTTT.

This clone was detected only a few times. V is TRBV30 and J is TRBJ1-4, with no clear D. Germline values: CDR1 GTSNPN, CDR2 SVGIG (reference sequence). The length of the CDR3 is 13 residues. Trimming took off 0 bases at V and 4 bases at J, with 6 bases between the two ends. The CDR3 protein is CAWSVQNNEKLFF. CDR3 DNA: TGTGCCTGGAGTGTGCAGAATAATGAAAAACTGTTTTTT.

In its sample, this clone was seen a few times. CDR3 in DNA: TGCGCCAGCAGCCAAGCCGGGACTAGCGGGAGCTACGAGCAGTACTTC. It is translated as CASSQAGTSGSYEQYF. V and J are TRBV4-3 and TRBJ2-7, with 14 bases fitting TRBD2. Germline trimming cut 1 base from V and 3 bases from J; bases unmatched to any gene: 2. Germline loops: CDR1 LGHNA, CDR2 YSLEER. This CDR3 has 16 residues.

This rearrangement joins TRBV2 to TRBJ1-6; D not certain. The CDR3 contains 14 residues. The germline V gene has CDR1 SNHLY and CDR2 FYNNEI. Trimming removed 6 bases at V and 10 bases at J, with 16 bases between. The CDR3 loop is CASRTEYGRSPLHF. Written as DNA, the CDR3 is TGTGCCAGCAGGACTGAATACGGTCGGTCACCCCTCCACTTT. The complete variable domain, with remaining parts taken from reference TRBV2 and TRBJ1-6, reads EPEVTQTPSHQVTQMGQEVILRCVPISNHLYFYWYRQILGQKVEFLVSFYNNEISEKSEIFDDQFSVERPDGSNFTLKIRSTKLEDSAMYFCASRTEYGRSPLHFGNGTRLTVT.

In regard to this clone: Relative to the germline gene, one junction end is altered; a read error may explain this. Other nucleotide sequences from this sample produce the same CDR3. The chain has TRBV25-1 and TRBJ1-2; 7 bases map to TRBD1. CDR1 and CDR2 (germline): MGHDK, SYGVNS. This CDR3 region has 13 residues. CDR3 loop: CASSDSTGTDYTF. CDR3 DNA: TGTGCCAGCAGTGACTCGACCGGGACAGACTACACCTTT.

The chain couples TRBV6-5 to TRBJ1-2; 8 bases are shared with TRBD1. The germline V gene encodes CDR1 MNHEY and CDR2 SVGAGI. CDR3 length: 15 amino acids. V lost 5 bases, J lost 4 bases, and 9 bases stayed unmatched. The CDR3 sequence is CASSPRTGPGYGYTF. The CDR3 nucleotides read TGTGCCAGCAGTCCCCGGACAGGGCCAGGCTATGGCTACACCTTC.

This clone has more than one count but fewer than ten. The chain has TRBV28 and TRBJ2-7, with TRBD2 as a possible D gene (5 bases). The CDR3 totals 16 residues. The germline V gene has CDR1 MDHEN and CDR2 SYDVKM. With 5 bases removed from V and 0 bases from J, the gap between germline ends came to 17 bases. The CDR3 nucleotides read TGTGCCAGCAGTATCCCTCCCTTGCGGGCCTCCTACGAGCAGTACTTC. This codes for CASSIPPLRASYEQYF.

The V and J genes are TRBV11-2 and TRBJ2-7; D uncertain. V gave up 5 bases and J gave up 3 bases, with 5 bases separating them. In germline, CDR1 is SGHAT, CDR2 FQNNGV. This CDR3 has 11 amino acids. CDR3 region: CASSADYEQYF. Written as DNA, the CDR3 is TGTGCCAGCAGCGCAGACTACGAGCAGTACTTC.

This clone turned up a few times. The rearrangement joins TRBV21-1 to TRBJ1-1. TRBV21-1 is shown as a pseudogene. This CDR3 is 12 amino acids long. The CDR3 loop is CASSKCGTEAFF. CDR3 bases: TGTGCCAGCAGCAAATGCGGGACTGAAGCTTTCTTT.

The V and J genes are TRBV5-4 and TRBJ2-1, with 9 bases lining up with TRBD1. V lost 6 bases to trimming and J lost 7 bases; unmatched junction nucleotides: 11. The length of the CDR3 is 15 residues. The germline CDR1 and CDR2 sequences are SGHNT and YYREEE (reference sequence). The CDR3 protein is CASIPGTGLANEQFF. The CDR3 DNA sequence: TGTGCCAGCATCCCCGGGACAGGGCTGGCTAATGAGCAGTTCTTC.

This clone came up a few times. The chain recombines TRBV7-8 with TRBJ2-2; D unresolved. This CDR3 region has 14 residues. V dropped 1 base and J dropped 1 base, with 4 bases sitting between them. Germline loops: CDR1 SGHVS, CDR2 FQNEAQ. In nucleotides, the CDR3 is TGTGCCAGCAGCTTAGATCGGAACACCGGGGAGCTGTTTTTT. Its protein is CASSLDRNTGELFF.

In this sample, this clone turned up a few times. The chain is built from TRBV7-2 and TRBJ2-7; 12 nucleotides agree with TRBD2. The trim removed 5 bases at V and 1 base at J, leaving 3 bases unmatched. CDR1 and CDR2 from the germline V gene are SGHTA and FQGNSA. This CDR3 region has 15 residues. CDR3 coding DNA: TGTGCCAGCAGCCTGGGACTAGCGGGTTCCTACGAGCAGTACTTC. Encoded protein: CASSLGLAGSYEQYF.

V gene TRBV19 combines with J gene TRBJ1-5; no clear D gene. Germline CDR1 LNHDA, CDR2 SQIVND (reference sequence). V was shortened by 1 base and J by 6 bases, with 7 bases between the two germline ends. This CDR3 comprises 13 residues. This chain's CDR3 is CASSIAGSQPQHF. For the CDR3, the DNA is TGTGCCAGTAGTATAGCCGGGTCTCAGCCCCAGCATTTT.

The V and J genes are TRBV7-2 and TRBJ1-6, with 9 bases that match TRBD1. The germline V gene encodes CDR1 SGHTA and CDR2 FQGNSA. V gave up 5 bases and J gave up 5 bases; unmatched junction bases: 4. The length of the CDR3 is 15 residues. CDR3 nucleotide sequence: TGTGCCAGCAGCATCGGACAGGGGAATAATTCACCCCTCCACTTT. As protein: CASSIGQGNNSPLHF.

This clone has only a few counts. The V gene is TRBV10-3, the J gene TRBJ1-5; 7 bases match TRBD1. CDR3 length equals 14 residues. Trimming took 9 bases from V and 4 from J; bases not matched to a gene: 9. CDR1 is ENHRY and CDR2 is SYGVKD in the germline V gene. The CDR3: CAIKATGLNQPQHF. DNA for the CDR3: TGTGCCATAAAGGCGACAGGGTTGAATCAGCCCCAGCATTTT.